This T cell receptor (beta chain) was found in a study of memory CD4+ T cells and cytomegalovirus serostatus. The study's findings and limits: Suggested: most of the CMV-linked TCR signature lies in CD4+ memory cells.

Measured with immunoSEQ multiplex PCR; TCRdb has only the in-frame clones, and not every one. The table records roughly 50,000 clones, roughly 79% of them present only once. Single viable CD3+CD4+CD8-CD45RO+ cells were sorted as the memory CD4+ T cells. CD4+ T cells were isolated by positive magnetic selection. With respect to this clone: Antigen specificity is unknown.

Germline CDR1 is SGHRS and CDR2 is YFSETQ. This CDR3 has 15 amino acids. Trimming cost V 4 bases and J 2 bases, with 15 bases left between them. Sample: memory CD4+ T cells from blood. The gene calls are TRBV5-1 and TRBJ2-5, with a possible D match to TRBD2 (6 bases). This receptor was taken from an adult in good health and CMV-seronegative. The DNA of the CDR3 is TGCGCCAGCAGCCGGGGGTCCGGAGCTCAAGAGACCCAGTACTTC. It specifies CASSRGSGAQETQYF.